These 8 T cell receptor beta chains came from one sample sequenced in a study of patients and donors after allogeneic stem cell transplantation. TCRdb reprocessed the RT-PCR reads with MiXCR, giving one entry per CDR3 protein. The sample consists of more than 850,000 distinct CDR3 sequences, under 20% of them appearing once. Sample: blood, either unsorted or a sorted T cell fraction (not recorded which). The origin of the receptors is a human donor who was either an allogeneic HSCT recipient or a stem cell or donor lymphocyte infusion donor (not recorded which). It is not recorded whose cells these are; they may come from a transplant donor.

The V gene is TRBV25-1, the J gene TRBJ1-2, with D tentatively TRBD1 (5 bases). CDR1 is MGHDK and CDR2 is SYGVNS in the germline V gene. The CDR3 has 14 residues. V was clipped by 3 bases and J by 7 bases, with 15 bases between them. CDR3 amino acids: CASSESQGRRGYTF. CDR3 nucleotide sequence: TGTGCCAGCAGTGAGTCCCAGGGACGGCGTGGCTACACCTTC.

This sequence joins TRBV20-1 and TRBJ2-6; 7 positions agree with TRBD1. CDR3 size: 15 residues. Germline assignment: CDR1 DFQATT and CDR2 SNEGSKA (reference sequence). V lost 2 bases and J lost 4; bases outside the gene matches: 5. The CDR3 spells CSARPTGAGANVLTF. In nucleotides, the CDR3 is TGCAGTGCTAGACCAACAGGGGCCGGGGCCAACGTCCTGACTTTC.

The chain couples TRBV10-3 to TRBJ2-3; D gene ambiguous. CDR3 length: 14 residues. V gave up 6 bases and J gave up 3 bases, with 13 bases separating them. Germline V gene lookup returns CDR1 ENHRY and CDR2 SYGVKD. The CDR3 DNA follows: TGTGCCATCAGCGCCGGGCATGGGACAGATACGCAGTATTTT. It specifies CAISAGHGTDTQYF.

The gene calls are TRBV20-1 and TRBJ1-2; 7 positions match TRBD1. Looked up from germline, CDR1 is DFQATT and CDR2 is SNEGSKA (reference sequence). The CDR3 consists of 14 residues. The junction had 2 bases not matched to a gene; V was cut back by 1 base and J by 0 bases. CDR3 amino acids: CSARGTGTNYGYTF. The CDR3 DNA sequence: TGCAGTGCTAGAGGGACAGGAACTAACTATGGCTACACCTTC.

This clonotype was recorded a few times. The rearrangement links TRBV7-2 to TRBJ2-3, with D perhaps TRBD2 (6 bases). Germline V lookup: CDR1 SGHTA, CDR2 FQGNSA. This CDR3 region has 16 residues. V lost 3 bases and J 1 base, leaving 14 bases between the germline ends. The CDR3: CASSLFRGGGTDTQYF. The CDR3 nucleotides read TGTGCCAGCAGCTTGTTCCGCGGCGGGGGCACAGATACGCAGTATTTT. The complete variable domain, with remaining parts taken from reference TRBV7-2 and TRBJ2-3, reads GAGVSQSPSNKVTEKGKDVELRCDPISGHTALYWYRQSLGQGLEFLIYFQGNSAPDKSGLPSDRFSAERTGGSVSTLTIQRTQQEDSAVYLCASSLFRGGGTDTQYFGPGTRLTVL.

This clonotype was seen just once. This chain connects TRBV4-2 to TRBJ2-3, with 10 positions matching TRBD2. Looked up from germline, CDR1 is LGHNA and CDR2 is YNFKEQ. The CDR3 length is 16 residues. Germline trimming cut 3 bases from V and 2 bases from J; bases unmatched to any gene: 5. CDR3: CASSHGTSAITDTQYF. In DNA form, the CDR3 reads TGTGCCAGCAGCCATGGGACTAGCGCCATCACAGATACGCAGTATTTT.

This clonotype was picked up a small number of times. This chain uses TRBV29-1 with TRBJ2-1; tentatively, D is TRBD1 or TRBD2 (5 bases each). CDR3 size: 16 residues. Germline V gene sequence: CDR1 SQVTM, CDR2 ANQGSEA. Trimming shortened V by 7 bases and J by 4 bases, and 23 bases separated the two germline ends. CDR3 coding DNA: TGCAGCGGAAGTAAGGGACCGAGGATAATGTACAATGAGCAGTTCTTC. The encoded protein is CSGSKGPRIMYNEQFF.

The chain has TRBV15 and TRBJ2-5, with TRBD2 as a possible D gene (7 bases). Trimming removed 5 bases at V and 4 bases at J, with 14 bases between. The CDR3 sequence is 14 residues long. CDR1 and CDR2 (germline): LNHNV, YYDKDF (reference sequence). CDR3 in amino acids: CATSPRGGVETQYF. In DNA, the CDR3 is TGTGCCACCAGCCCAAGGGGGGGGGTAGAGACCCAGTACTTC.